This TCR beta chain was identified during a study of post-analysis software for immune sequencing data. Findings of the study overall: Relative to controls, patients had several TRBV segments at higher frequency, with TRBV5-6, TRBV5-1 and TRBV20-1 among these. For normalized Chao1 diversity, multiple sclerosis patients scored significantly lower than controls did.

Remarks on this clonotype: The antigen remains unidentified.

Germline CDR1 and CDR2: DFQATT and SNEGSKA (reference sequence). CDR3 length equals 14 residues. V lost 0 bases and J lost 6, with 9 bases in between. Researchers reported that TCR beta cDNA libraries carried unique molecular identifiers. MiXCR, applied by TCRdb to the PCR reads, yields one record per CDR3 protein. The sample holds some 690,000 distinct CDR3 sequences, approximately 60% seen once. Sequencing was done on a sample of blood. This receptor was obtained from a girl aged 2-10 years with multiple sclerosis. The V call is TRBV20-1, the J call TRBJ1-6; D is unresolved. The CDR3 DNA is TGCAGTGCTAGAGAAACAGTTGTTAATTCACCCCTCCACTTT. As protein: CSARETVVNSPLHF.